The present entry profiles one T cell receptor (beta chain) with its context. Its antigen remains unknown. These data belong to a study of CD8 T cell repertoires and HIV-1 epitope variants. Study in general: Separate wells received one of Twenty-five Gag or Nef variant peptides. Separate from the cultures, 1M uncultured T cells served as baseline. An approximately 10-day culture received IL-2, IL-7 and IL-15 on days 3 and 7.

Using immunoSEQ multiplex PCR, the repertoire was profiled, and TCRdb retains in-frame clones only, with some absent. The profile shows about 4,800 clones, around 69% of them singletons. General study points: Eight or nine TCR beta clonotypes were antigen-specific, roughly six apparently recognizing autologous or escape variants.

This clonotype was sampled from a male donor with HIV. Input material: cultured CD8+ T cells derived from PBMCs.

The DNA of the CDR3 is TGTGCCAGTAGTATAGATATTACAGGGGCGCAGAGCGGGGAGCTGTTTTTT. Translated: CASSIDITGAQSGELFF. The rearrangement links TRBV19 to TRBJ2-2, with 7 bases lining up with TRBD1. J was trimmed by 7 bases and V by 0 bases; bases with no gene match: 11. This CDR3 comprises 17 residues. Germline V lookup: CDR1 LNHDA, CDR2 SQIVND (reference sequence).